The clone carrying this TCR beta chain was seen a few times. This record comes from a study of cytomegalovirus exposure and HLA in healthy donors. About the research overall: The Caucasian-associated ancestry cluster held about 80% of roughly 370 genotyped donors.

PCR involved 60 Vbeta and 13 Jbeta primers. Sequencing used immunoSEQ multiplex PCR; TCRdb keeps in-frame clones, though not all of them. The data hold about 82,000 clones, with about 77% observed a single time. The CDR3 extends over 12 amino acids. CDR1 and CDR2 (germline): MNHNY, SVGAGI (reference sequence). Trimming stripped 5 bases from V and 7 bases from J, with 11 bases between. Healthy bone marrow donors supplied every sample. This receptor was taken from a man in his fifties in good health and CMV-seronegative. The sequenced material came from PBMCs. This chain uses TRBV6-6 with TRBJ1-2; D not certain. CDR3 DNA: TGTGCCAGCAGTGGATCGGGGTCTGGCTACACCTTC. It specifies CASSGSGSGYTF.